This T cell receptor beta chain was found in a study of OX40 agonist ivuxolimab in advanced cancers. At the level of the study: Patients received ivuxolimab, an agonistic anti-OX40 (CD134) antibody.

Repertoires were generated with immunoSEQ multiplex PCR, while TCRdb's copy carries only in-frame clones and drops some. Of some 60,000 clones listed, 85% to 95% are singletons. About this clone: The target antigen is unknown.

V shed 6 bases, J shed 0 bases, and the junction held 10 bases outside the gene matches. This CDR3 has 16 residues. CDR1 is SGDLS and CDR2 is YYNGEE in the germline V gene. Notes on the study in general: At doses 0.1 to 3.0 mg/kg, CD4+ and CD8+ clones expanded. Fewer expanded clones were found on average in CD4+ than in CD8+ T cells.

V gene TRBV9 combines with J gene TRBJ1-1; the match to TRBD1 covers 8 bases. The clonotype comes from an adult with an advanced solid tumor such as melanoma, head and neck, liver or kidney cancer. The specimen comprised CD4+ or CD8+ T cells sorted from blood, sampled in a trial of the OX40 agonist ivuxolimab. The CDR3 is CASTERTGMVNTEAFF. CDR3 DNA: TGTGCCAGCACCGAGAGGACAGGGATGGTGAACACTGAAGCTTTCTTT.